The clone carrying this T cell receptor (beta chain) has a single count. The antigen is undetermined. PCR was performed using 60 Vbeta and 13 Jbeta primers. Sequencing was performed with immunoSEQ multiplex PCR; in TCRdb, only in-frame clones are kept and a portion is missing. This table has roughly 160,000 clones, about 71% appearing once. Germline V lookup: CDR1 DFQATT, CDR2 SNEGSKA (reference sequence). Trimming stripped 6 bases from V and 4 bases from J, with 7 bases between. The CDR3 is 11 amino acids. The data belong to a study of cytomegalovirus exposure and HLA in healthy donors. At the level of the study: Falling in the Caucasian-associated ancestry cluster were approximately 86% of 300 to 500 genotyped donors. Study-wide results and limits: Sequencing depth across donors, presence/absence analyses assumed, was roughly uniform. A later analysis linked around 17,000 TCR beta sequences to HLA alleles at 0.05 false discovery rate. In a later analysis, an Asian-associated ancestry cluster reportedly showed fewer N-insertions than the roughly 650-donor mean.

Sequencing was performed on PBMCs. J is TRBJ2-1 and V is TRBV20-1; D ambiguous. This clonotype was obtained from a woman younger than 45 in good health and CMV-seronegative. The CDR3 sequence: CSANLYNEQFF. The CDR3 coding sequence is TGCAGTGCCAACCTATACAATGAGCAGTTCTTC.